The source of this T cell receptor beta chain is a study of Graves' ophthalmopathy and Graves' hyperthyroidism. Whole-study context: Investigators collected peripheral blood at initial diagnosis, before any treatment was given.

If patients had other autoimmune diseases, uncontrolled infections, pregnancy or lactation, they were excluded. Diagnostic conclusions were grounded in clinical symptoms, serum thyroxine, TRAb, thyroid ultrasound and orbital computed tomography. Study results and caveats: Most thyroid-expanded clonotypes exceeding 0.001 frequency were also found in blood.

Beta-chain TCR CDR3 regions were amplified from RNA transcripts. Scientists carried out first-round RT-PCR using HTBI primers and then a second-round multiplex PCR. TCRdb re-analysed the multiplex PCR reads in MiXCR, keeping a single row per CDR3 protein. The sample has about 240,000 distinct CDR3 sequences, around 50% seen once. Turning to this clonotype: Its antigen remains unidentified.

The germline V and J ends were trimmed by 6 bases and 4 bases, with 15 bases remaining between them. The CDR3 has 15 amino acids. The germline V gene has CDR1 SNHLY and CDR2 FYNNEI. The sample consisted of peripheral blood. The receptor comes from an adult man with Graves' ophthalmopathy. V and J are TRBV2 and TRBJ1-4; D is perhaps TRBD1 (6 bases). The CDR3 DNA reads TGTGCCAGCAGCCGGAAGGGACAACTTAATGAAAAACTGTTTTTT. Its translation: CASSRKGQLNEKLFF.